What follows is one TCR beta chain and its context. This specimen belongs to a study of blood T cell repertoires in COVID-19. The method was immunoSEQ multiplex PCR; TCRdb's version includes in-frame clones alone and lacks a portion of them. The sample lists around 200,000 clones, roughly four fifths occurring once. CDR1 and CDR2 (germline): SGHTA, FQGNSA. This CDR3 is 11 amino acids long. Trimming shortened V by 5 bases and J by 2 bases, and 3 bases separated the two germline ends. The chain employs TRBV7-2 and TRBJ1-2; no firm D call. The sequence was obtained from a man aged 45-65 years who had recovered from COVID-19. Sequenced material: peripheral blood. The CDR3 is CASSQNYGYTF. CDR3 DNA sequence: TGTGCCAGCAGCCAAAACTATGGCTACACCTTC.